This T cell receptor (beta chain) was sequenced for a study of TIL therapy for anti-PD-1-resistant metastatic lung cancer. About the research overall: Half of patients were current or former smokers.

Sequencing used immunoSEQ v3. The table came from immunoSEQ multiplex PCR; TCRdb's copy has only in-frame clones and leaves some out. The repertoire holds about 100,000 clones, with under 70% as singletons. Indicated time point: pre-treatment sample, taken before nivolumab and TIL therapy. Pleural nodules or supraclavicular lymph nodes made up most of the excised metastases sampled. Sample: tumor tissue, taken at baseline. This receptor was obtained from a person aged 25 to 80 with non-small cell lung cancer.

CDR3 residues: CASSPGEWQPQHF. The CDR3 DNA reads as TGTGCCAGCAGCCCCGGGGAATGGCAGCCCCAGCATTTT. The chain has TRBV28 and TRBJ1-5; no definite D call. In germline, CDR1 is MDHEN, CDR2 SYDVKM. This CDR3 region has 13 residues. Deletions cut 6 bases from V and 7 bases from J, with 13 bases between.